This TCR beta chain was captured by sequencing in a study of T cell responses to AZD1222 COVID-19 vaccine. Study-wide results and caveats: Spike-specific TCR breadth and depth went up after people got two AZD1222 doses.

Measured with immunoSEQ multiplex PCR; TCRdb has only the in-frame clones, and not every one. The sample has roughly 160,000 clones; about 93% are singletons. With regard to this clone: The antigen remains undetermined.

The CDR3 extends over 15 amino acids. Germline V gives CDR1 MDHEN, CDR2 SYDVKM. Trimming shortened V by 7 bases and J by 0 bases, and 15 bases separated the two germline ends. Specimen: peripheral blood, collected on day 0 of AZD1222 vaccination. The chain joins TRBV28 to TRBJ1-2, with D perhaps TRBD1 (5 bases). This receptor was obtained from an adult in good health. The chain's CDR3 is CASTNGRGSNYGYTF. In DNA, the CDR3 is TGTGCCAGCACCAACGGACGGGGCTCTAACTATGGCTACACCTTC.